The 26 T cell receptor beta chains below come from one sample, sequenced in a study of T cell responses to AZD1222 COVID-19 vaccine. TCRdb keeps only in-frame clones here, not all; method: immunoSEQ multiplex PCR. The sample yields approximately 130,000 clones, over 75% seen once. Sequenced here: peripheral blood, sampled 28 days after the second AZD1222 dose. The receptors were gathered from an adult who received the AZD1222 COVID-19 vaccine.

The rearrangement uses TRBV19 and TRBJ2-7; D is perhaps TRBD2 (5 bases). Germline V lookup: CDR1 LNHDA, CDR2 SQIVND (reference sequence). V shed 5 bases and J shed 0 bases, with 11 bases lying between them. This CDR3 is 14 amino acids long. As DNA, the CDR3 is TGTGCCAGTAGTCCGGGGATAACCTCCTACGAGCAGTACTTC. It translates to CASSPGITSYEQYF.

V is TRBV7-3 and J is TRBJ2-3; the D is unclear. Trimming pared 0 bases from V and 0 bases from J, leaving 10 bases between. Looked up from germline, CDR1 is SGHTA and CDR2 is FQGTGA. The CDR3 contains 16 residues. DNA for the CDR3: TGTGCCAGCAGCTTAACGAGTCCCTCAAGCACAGATACGCAGTATTTT. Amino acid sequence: CASSLTSPSSTDTQYF.

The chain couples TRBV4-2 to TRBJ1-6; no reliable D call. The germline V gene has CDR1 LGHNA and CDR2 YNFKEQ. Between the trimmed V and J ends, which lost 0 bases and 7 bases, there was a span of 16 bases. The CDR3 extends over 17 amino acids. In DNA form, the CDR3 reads TGTGCCAGCAGCCAAGATGCGGGGAGGGAAGAAAATTCACCCCTCCACTTT. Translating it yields CASSQDAGREENSPLHF.

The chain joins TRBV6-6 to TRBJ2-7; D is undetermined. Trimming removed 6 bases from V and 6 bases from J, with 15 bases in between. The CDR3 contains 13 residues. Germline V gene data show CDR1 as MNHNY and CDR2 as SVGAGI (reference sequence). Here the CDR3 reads CASSRTWTGEQYF. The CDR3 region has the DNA TGTGCCAGCAGCCGCACATGGACGGGCGAGCAGTACTTC.

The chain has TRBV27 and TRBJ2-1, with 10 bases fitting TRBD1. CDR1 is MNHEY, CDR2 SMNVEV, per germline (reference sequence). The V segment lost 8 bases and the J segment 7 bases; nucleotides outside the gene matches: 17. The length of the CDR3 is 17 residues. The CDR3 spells CASALRGPGQGRNEQFF. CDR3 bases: TGTGCCAGCGCCCTGAGGGGTCCGGGACAGGGGCGTAATGAGCAGTTCTTC.

The CDR3 sequence: CASSQVTGHTGELFF. Written as DNA, the CDR3 is TGTGCCAGCAGCCAAGTAACGGGGCACACCGGGGAGCTGTTTTTT. The chain recombines TRBV14 with TRBJ2-2; D could derive from TRBD1 or TRBD2 (5 bases each). Trimming removed 1 base from V and 3 bases from J, with 9 bases in between. Germline V gene data show CDR1 as SGHDN and CDR2 as FVKESK. The CDR3 has 15 residues.

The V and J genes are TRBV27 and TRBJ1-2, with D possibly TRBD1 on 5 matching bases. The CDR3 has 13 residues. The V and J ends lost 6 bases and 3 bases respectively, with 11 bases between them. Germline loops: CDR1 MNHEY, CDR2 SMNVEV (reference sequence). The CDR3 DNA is TGTGCCAGCAGCGAGGCCAGGGACTATGGCTACACCTTC. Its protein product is CASSEARDYGYTF.

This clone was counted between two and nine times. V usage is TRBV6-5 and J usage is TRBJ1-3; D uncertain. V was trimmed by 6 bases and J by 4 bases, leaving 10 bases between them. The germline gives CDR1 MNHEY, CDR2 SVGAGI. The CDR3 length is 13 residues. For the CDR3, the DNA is TGTGCCAGCAGCAGCCGATTCGGAAACACCATATATTTT. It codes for CASSSRFGNTIYF.

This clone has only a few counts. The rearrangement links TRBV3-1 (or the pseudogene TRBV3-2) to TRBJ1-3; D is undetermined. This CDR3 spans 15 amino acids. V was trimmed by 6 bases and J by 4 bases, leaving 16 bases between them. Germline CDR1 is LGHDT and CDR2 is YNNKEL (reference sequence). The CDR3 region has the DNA TGTGCCAGCAGTTTCGGTCGGGCAGCAGGAAACACCATATATTTT. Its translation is CASSFGRAAGNTIYF.

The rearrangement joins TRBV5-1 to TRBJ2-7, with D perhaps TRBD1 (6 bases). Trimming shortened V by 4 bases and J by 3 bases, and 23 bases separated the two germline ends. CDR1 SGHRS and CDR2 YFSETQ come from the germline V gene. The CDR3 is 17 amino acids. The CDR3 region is CASSQTGGAGLIYEQYF. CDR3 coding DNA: TGCGCCAGCAGCCAGACTGGGGGCGCAGGCTTAATCTACGAGCAGTACTTC.

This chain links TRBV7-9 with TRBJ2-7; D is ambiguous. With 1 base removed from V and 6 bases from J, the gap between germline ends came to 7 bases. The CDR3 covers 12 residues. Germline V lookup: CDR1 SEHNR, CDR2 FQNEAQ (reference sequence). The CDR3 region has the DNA TGTGCCAGCAGCTTAGGGTCGCGCGAGCAGTACTTC. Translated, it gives CASSLGSREQYF.

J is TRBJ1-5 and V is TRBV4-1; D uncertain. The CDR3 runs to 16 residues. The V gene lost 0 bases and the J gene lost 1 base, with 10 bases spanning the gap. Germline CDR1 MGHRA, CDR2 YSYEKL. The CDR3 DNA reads TGCGCCAGCAGCCAAGAGCCTGGACGGAGCAATCAGCCCCAGCATTTT. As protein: CASSQEPGRSNQPQHF.

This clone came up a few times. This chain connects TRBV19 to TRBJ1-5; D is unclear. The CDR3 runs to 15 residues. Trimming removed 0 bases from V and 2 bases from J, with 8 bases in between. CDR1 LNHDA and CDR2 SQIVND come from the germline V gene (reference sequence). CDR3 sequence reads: CASSIDRFGNQPQHF. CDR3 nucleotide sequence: TGTGCCAGTAGTATAGACAGGTTCGGCAATCAGCCCCAGCATTTT.

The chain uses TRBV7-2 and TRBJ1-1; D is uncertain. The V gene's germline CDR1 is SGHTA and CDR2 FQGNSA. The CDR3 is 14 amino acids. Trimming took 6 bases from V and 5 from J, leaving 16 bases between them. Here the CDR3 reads CASSPRPGGTEAFF. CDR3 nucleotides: TGTGCCAGCAGTCCTCGCCCCGGCGGAACTGAAGCTTTCTTT.

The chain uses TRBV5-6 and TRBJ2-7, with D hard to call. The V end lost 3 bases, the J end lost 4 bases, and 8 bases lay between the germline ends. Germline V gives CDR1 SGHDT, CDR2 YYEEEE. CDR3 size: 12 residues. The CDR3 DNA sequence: TGTGCCAGCAGCTCGACCTCTTACGAGCAGTACTTC. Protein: CASSSTSYEQYF. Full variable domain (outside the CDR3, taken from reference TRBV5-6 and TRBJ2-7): DAGVTQSPTHLIKTRGQQVTLRCSPKSGHDTVSWYQQALGQGPQFIFQYYEEEERQRGNFPDRFSGHQFPNYSSELNVNALLLGDSALYLCASSSTSYEQYFGPGTRLTVT.

Written as DNA, the CDR3 is TGTGCCAGCAGACGAGAATGGACCGGGGAGCTGTTTTTT. Translated, it gives CASRREWTGELFF. The chain uses TRBV12-3 or TRBV12-4 and TRBJ2-2; no reliable D call. CDR3 length equals 13 residues. V lost 6 bases and J lost 5, with 10 bases in between.

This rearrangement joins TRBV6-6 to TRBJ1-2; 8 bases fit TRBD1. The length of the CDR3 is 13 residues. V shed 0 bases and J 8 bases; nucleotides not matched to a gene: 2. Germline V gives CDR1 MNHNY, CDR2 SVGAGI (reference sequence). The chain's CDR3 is CASSYSTGEGYTF. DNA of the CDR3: TGTGCCAGCAGTTACTCGACAGGGGAGGGCTACACCTTC.

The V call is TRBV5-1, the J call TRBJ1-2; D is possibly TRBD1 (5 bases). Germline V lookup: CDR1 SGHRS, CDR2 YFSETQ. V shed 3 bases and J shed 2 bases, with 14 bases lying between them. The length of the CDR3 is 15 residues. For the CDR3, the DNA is TGCGCCAGCAGCTCGGGACCGGATAGGAACTATGGCTACACCTTC. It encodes CASSSGPDRNYGYTF.

CDR3 sequence: CASSQGAGVGTDTQYF. In nucleotides, the CDR3 is TGTGCCAGCAGCCAAGGAGCGGGAGTAGGCACAGATACGCAGTATTTT. The rearrangement uses TRBV3-1 (or the pseudogene TRBV3-2) and TRBJ2-3, with TRBD2 matching 8 bases. V shed 1 base and J 1 base; nucleotides not matched to a gene: 4. In germline, CDR1 is LGHDT, CDR2 YNNKEL (reference sequence). This CDR3 spans 16 amino acids.

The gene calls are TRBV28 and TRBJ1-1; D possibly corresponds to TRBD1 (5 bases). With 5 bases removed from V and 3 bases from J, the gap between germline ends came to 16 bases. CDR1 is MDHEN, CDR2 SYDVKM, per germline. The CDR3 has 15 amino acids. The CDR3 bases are TGTGCCAGCAGTGTAGGACGGGGACGGTACACTGAAGCTTTCTTT. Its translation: CASSVGRGRYTEAFF.

The CDR3 reads CASSQDRDRGSYYGYTF. CDR3 bases: TGCGCCAGCAGCCAAGACAGGGACAGGGGCTCCTACTATGGCTACACCTTC. The chain links TRBV4-1 to TRBJ1-2, with 10 bases identical to TRBD1. The germline CDR1 and CDR2 sequences are MGHRA and YSYEKL. The CDR3 totals 17 residues. The trim removed 0 bases at V and 3 bases at J, leaving 7 bases unmatched.

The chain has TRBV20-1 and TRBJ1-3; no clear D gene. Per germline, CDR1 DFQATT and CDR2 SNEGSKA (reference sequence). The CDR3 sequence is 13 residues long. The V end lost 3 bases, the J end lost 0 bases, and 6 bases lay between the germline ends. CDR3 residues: CSASRDSGNTIYF. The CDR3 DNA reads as TGCAGTGCTAGTAGGGACTCTGGAAACACCATATATTTT.

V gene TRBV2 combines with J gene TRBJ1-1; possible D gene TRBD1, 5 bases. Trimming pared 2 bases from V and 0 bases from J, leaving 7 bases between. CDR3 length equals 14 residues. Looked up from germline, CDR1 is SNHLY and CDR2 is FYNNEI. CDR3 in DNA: TGTGCCAGCAGTGAAACAGGCATGAACACTGAAGCTTTCTTT. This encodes CASSETGMNTEAFF.

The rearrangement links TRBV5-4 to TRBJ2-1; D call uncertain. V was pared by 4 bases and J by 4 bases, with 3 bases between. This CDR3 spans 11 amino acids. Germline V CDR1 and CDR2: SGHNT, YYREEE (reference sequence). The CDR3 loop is CASSLYNEQFF. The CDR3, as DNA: TGTGCCAGCAGCCTTTACAATGAGCAGTTCTTC.

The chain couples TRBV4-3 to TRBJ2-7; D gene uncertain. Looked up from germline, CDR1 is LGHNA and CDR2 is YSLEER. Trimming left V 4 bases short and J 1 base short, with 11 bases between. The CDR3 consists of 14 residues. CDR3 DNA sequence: TGCGCCAGCAGCCTAGGTCCCTCGTCCTACGAGCAGTACTTC. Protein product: CASSLGPSSYEQYF.

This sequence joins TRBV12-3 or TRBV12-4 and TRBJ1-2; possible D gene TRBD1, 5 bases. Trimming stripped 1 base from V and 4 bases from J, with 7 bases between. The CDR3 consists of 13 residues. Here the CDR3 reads CASSLGQIYGYTF. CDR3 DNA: TGTGCCAGCAGTTTAGGACAGATCTATGGCTACACCTTC.